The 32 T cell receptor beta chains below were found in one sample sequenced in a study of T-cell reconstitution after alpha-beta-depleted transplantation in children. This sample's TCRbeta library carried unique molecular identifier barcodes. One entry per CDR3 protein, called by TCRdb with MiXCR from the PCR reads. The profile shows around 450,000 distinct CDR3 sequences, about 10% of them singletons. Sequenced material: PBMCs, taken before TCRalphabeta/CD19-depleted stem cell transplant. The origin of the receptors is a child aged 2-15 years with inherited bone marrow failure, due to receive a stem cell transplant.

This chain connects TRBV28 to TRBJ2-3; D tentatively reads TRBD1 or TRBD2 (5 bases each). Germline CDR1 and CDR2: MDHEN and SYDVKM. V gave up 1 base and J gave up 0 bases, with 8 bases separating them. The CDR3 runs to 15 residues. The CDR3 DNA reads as TGTGCCAGCAGTTTATTCGGGACCAGCACAGATACGCAGTATTTT. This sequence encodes CASSLFGTSTDTQYF.

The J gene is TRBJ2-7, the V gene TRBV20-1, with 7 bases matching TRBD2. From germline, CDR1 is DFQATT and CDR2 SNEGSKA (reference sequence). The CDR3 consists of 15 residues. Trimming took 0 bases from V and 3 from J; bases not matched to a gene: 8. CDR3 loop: CSARDWASGHYEQYF. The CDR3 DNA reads TGCAGTGCTAGAGATTGGGCTAGCGGACACTACGAGCAGTACTTC.

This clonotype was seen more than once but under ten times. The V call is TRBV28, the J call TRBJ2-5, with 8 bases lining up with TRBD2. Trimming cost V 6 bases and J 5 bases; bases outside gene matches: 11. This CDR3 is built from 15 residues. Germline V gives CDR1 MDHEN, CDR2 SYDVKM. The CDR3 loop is CASSTSGRRDETQYF. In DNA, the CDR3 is TGTGCCAGCAGCACCAGCGGGAGAAGAGACGAGACCCAGTACTTC.

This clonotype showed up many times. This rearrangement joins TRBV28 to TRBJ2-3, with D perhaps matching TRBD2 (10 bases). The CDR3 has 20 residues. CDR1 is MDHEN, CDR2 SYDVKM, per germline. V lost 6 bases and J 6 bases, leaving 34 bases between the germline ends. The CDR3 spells CASSSPGQGSLAGAGDTQYF. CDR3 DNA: TGTGCCAGCAGCTCTCCGGGACAGGGTTCGCTAGCGGGAGCAGGGGATACGCAGTATTTT.

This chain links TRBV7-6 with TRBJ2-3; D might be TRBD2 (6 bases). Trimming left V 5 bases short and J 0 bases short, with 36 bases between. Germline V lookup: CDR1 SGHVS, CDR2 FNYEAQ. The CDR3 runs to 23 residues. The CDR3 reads CASSPGTLSWERVPMRSTDTQYF. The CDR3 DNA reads TGTGCCAGCAGCCCGGGGACCCTTAGTTGGGAGCGGGTACCTATGAGGAGCACAGATACGCAGTATTTT.

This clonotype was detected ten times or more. The CDR3 reads CASSGTGEETQYF. The CDR3 nucleotides are TGTGCCAGCAGCGGGACAGGGGAAGAGACCCAGTACTTC. The V gene is TRBV7-8, the J gene TRBJ2-5, with 10 bases that match TRBD1. This CDR3 is 13 amino acids long. CDR1 is SGHVS and CDR2 is FQNEAQ in the germline V gene. Trimming cost V 5 bases and J 3 bases; bases outside gene matches: 0.

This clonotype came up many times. The CDR3 DNA follows: TGTGCCAGCAGTTCCGACAGCCTCCGGAGGAATGAGCAGTTCTTC. Translation gives CASSSDSLRRNEQFF. The V and J genes are TRBV12-3 or TRBV12-4 and TRBJ2-1; D assignment may be TRBD1 or TRBD2 (5 bases each). Trimming took 4 bases from V and 7 from J, leaving 17 bases between them. This CDR3 is 15 amino acids long.

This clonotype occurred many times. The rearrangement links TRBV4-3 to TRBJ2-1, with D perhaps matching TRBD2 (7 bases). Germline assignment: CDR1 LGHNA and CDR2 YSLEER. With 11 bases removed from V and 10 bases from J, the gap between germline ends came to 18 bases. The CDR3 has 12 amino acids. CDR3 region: CAAGELADEQFF. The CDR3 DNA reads TGCGCCGCAGGGGAGCTAGCGGACGAGCAGTTCTTC.

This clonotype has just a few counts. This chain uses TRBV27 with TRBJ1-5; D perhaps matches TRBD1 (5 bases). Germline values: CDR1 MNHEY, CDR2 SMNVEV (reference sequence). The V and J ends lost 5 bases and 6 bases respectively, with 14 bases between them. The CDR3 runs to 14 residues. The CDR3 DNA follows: TGTGCCAGCAGTCCCGGGGGAGATATTCAGCCCCAGCATTTT. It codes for CASSPGGDIQPQHF.

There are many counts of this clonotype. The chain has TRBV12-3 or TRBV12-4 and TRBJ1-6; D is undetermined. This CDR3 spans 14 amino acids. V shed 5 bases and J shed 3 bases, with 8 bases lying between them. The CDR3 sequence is CASSRAFYNSPLHF. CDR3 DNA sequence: TGTGCCAGCAGTAGGGCCTTCTATAATTCACCCCTCCACTTT.

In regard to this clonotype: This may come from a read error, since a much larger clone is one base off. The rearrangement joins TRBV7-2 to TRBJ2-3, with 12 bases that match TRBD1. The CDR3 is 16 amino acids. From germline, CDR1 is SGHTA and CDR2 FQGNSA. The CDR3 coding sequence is TGTTCCAGCAGCTTAGCGGGACAGGGGGCGGGAGATACGCAGTATTTT. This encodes CSSSLAGQGAGDTQYF.

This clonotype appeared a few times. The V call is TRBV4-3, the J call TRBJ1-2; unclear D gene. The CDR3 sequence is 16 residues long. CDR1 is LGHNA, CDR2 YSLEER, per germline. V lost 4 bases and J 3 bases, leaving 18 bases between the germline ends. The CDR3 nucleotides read TGCGCCAGCAGCCCACATCCGGGAGCCCTCGACTATGGCTACACCTTC. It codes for CASSPHPGALDYGYTF.

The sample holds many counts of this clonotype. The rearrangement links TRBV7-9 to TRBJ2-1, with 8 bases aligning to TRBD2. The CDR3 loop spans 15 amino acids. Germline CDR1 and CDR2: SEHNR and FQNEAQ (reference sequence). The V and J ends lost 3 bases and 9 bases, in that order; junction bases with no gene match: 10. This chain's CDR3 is CASSFPAGEGGEQFF. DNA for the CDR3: TGTGCCAGCAGCTTCCCAGCGGGAGAGGGTGGTGAGCAGTTCTTC.

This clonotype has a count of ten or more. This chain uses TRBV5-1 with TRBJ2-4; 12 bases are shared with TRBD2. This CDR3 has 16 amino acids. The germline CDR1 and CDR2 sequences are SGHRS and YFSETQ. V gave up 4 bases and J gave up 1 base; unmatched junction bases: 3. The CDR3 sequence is CASSVTSGSAKNIQYF. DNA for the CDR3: TGCGCCAGCAGCGTGACTAGCGGGAGTGCCAAAAACATTCAGTACTTC.

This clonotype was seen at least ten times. This chain's CDR3 is CASSPLGSSYNEQFF. The CDR3 DNA follows: TGCGCCAGCAGCCCCCTCGGTAGCTCCTACAATGAGCAGTTCTTC. V and J are TRBV4-3 and TRBJ2-1, with D uncertain. There are 15 residues in the CDR3. Germline lookup yields CDR1 LGHNA and CDR2 YSLEER. V was trimmed by 4 bases and J by 0 bases, leaving 10 bases between them.

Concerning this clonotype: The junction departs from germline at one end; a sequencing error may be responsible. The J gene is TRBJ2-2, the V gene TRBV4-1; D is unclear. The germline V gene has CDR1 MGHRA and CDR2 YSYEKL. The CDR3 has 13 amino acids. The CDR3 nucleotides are TGCGCCAGCGGCCAAGGCGTTCCCGGGGAGCTGTTTTTT. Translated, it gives CASGQGVPGELFF.

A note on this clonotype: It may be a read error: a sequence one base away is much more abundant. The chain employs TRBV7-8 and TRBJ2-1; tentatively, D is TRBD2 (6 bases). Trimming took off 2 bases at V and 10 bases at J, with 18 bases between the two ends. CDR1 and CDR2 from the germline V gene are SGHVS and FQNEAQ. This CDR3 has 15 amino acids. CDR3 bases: TGTGCCAGCAGCTTAAAGATAGCGGCAGGTCGAGAGCAGTTCTTC. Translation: CASSLKIAAGREQFF.

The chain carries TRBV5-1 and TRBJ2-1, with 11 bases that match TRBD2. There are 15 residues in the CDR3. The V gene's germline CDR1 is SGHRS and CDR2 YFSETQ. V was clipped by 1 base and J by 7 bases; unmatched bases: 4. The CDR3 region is CASSLIASGRNEQFF. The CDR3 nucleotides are TGCGCCAGCAGCTTGATCGCTAGCGGGAGGAATGAGCAGTTCTTC.

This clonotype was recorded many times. CDR3 sequence: CASSALGGRLYEQYF. CDR3 DNA sequence: TGTGCCAGCAGCGCCCTGGGGGGTCGTCTCTACGAGCAGTACTTC. J is TRBJ2-7 and V is TRBV27; D might be TRBD2 (6 bases). Per the germline V gene, CDR1 is MNHEY and CDR2 is SMNVEV (reference sequence). This CDR3 has 15 residues. The germline V and J ends were trimmed by 6 bases and 3 bases, with 18 bases remaining between them.

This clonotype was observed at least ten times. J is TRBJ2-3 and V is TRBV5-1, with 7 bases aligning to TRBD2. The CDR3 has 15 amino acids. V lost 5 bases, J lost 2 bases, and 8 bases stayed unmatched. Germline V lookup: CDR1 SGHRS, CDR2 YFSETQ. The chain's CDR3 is CASSSPLADTDTQYF. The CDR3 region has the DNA TGCGCCAGCAGTTCCCCCCTAGCGGACACAGATACGCAGTATTTT.

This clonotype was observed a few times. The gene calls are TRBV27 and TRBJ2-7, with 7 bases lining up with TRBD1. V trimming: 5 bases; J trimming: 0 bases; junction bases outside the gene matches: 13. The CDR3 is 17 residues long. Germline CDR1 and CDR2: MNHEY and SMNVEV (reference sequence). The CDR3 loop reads CASSAHQTGLSSYEQYF. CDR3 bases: TGTGCCAGCAGTGCACATCAGACAGGGCTCAGCTCCTACGAGCAGTACTTC.

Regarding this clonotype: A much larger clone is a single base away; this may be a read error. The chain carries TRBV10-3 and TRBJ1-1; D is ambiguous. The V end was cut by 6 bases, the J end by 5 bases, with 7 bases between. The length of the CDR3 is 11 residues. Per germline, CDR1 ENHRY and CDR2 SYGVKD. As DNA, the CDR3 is TGTGCCATCAGGTCCAAGACTGAAGCTTTCTTT. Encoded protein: CAIRSKTEAFF.

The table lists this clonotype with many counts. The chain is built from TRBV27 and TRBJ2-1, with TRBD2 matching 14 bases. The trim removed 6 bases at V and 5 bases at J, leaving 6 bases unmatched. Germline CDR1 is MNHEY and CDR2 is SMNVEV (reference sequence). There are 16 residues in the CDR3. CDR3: CASSRLAGGDNNEQFF. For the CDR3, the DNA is TGTGCCAGCAGCCGACTAGCGGGAGGGGACAACAATGAGCAGTTCTTC.

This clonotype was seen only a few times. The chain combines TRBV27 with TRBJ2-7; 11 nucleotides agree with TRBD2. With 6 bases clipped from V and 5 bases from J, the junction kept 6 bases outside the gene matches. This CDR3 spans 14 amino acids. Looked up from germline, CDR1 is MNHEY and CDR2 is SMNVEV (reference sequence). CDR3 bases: TGTGCCAGCAGGATAGCGGGAGGGCCCCACGAGCAGTACTTC. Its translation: CASRIAGGPHEQYF.

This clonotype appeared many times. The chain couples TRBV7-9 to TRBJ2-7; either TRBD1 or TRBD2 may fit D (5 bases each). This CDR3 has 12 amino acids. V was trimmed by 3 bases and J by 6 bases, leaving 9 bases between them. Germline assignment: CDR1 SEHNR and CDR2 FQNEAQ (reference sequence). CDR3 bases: TGTGCCAGCAGCTTCGCAGGGACCGAGCAGTACTTC. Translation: CASSFAGTEQYF.

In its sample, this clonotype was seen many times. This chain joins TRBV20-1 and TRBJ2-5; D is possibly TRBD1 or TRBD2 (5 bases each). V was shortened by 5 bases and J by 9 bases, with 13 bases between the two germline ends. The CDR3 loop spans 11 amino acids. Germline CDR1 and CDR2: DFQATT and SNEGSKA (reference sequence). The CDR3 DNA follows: TGCAGTGCTCAGGTGGGGGTACCCCAGTACTTC. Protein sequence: CSAQVGVPQYF.

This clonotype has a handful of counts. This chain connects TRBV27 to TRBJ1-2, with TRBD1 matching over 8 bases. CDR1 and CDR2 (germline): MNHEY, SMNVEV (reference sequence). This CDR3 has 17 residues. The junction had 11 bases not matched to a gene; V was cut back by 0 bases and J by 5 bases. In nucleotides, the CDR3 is TGTGCCAGCAGTTTATCATGGGGACAGGTGATGTTTTATGGCTACACCTTC. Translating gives CASSLSWGQVMFYGYTF.

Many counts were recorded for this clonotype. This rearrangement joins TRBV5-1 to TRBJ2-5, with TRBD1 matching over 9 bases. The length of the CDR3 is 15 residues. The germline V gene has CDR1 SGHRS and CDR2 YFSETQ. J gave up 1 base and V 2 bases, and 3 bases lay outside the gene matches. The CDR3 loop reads CASSFGQGSQETQYF. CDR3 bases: TGCGCCAGCAGCTTCGGACAGGGGTCCCAAGAGACCCAGTACTTC.

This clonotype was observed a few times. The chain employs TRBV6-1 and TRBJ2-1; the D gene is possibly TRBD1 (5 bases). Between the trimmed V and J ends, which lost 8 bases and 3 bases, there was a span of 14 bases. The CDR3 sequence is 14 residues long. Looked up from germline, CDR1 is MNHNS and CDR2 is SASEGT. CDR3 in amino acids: CASGMRQGYNEQFF. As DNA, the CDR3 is TGTGCCAGCGGCATGAGGCAGGGCTACAATGAGCAGTTCTTC.

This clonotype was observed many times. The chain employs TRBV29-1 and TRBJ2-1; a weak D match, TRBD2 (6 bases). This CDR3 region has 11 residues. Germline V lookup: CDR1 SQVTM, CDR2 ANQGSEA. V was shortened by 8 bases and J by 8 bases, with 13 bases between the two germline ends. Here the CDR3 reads CSPAWGDEQFF. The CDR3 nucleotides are TGCAGCCCAGCTTGGGGGGATGAGCAGTTCTTC.

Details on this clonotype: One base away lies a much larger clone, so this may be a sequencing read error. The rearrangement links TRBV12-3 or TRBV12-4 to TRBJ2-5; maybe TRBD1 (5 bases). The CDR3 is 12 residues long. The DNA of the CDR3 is TGTGGCAGCAGTGCGGACAAAGAGACCCAGTACTTC. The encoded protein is CGSSADKETQYF.

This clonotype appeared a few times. The CDR3 here is CASRAWGQNKNIQYF. The CDR3 nucleotides read TGTGCCAGCAGGGCCTGGGGGCAAAACAAAAACATTCAGTACTTC. The chain uses TRBV12-3 or TRBV12-4 and TRBJ2-4, with a tentative D call TRBD1 (6 bases). The germline V and J ends were trimmed by 6 bases and 3 bases, with 15 bases remaining between them. CDR3 length: 15 residues.